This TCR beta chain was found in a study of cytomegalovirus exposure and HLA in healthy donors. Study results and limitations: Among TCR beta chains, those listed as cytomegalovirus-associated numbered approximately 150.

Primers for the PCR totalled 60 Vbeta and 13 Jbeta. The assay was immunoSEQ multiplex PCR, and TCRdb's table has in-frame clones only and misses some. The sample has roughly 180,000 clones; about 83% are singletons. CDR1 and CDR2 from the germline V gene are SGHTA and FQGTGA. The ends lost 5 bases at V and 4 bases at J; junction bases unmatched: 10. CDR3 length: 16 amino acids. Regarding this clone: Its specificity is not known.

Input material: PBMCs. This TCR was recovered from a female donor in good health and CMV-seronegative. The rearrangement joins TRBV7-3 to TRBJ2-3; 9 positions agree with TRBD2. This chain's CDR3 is CASSPLAGASADTQYF. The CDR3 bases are TGTGCCAGCAGCCCTTTAGCGGGAGCTTCCGCAGATACGCAGTATTTT.